This T cell receptor (beta chain) was found in a study of T cells in Graves' hyperthyroidism and ophthalmopathy. On the study more broadly: It was at initial diagnosis, before any treatment, that peripheral blood was collected.

This clonotype was recorded many times. The antigen is not known. Fresh peripheral blood, roughly 10 ml, was the source of the PBMCs. This CDR3 has 14 residues. The germline V gene has CDR1 MNHEY and CDR2 SMNVEV (reference sequence). The ends lost 5 bases at V and 3 bases at J; junction bases unmatched: 4. Amplified regions were TCR beta CDR3 sequences from RNA transcripts. HTBI primers were the set used in a first-round RT-PCR of the TCR CDR3. TCRdb ran MiXCR on the multiplex PCR reads and lists one entry per CDR3 protein. The sample contains about 260,000 distinct CDR3 sequences, roughly 15% of which appear only once. Study-wide results and limits: Researchers report that a 13 V-J model separated ophthalmopathy from stable hyperthyroidism. Most thyroid-expanded clonotypes above 0.001 were also found in blood.

The V call is TRBV27, the J call TRBJ2-7, with 10 nucleotides matching TRBD2. Material: blood. This TCR came from a woman between 18 and 30 years old with Graves' ophthalmopathy. The CDR3 sequence: CASSNGLAVYEQYF. The CDR3 coding sequence is TGTGCCAGCAGTAACGGACTAGCGGTCTACGAGCAGTACTTC.